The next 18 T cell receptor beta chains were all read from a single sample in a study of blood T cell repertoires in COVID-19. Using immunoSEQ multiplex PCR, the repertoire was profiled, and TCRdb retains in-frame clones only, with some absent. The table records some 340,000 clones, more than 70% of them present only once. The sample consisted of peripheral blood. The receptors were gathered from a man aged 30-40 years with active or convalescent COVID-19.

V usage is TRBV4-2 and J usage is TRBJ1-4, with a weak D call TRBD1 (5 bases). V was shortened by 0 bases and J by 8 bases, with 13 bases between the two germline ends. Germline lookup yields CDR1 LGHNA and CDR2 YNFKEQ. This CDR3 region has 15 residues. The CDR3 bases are TGTGCCAGCAGCCAAGAATCGGCAGGGTGGGAAAAACTGTTTTTT. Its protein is CASSQESAGWEKLFF.

The CDR3 here is CAWRFPGQTNYGYTF. The CDR3 DNA reads TGTGCCTGGAGGTTCCCGGGACAGACGAACTATGGCTACACCTTC. The gene calls are TRBV30 and TRBJ1-2, with TRBD1 identical over 7 bases. This CDR3 contains 15 residues. The V gene end was trimmed by 3 bases and the J gene end by 2 bases; junction bases not matched to a gene: 9. CDR1 is GTSNPN and CDR2 is SVGIG in the germline V gene (reference sequence).

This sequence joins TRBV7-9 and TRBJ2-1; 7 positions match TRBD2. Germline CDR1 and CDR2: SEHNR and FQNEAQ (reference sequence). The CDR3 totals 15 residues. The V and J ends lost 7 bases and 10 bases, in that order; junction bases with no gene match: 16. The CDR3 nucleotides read TGTGCCAGCACCATAACTAGCGCCGACCGAGGAGAGCAGTTCTTC. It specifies CASTITSADRGEQFF.

The CDR3 region has the DNA TGTGCCAGCAGTCGGGACAGCCCCTCCTACGAGCAGTACTTC. Translation: CASSRDSPSYEQYF. The chain joins TRBV6-5 to TRBJ2-7, with 7 bases that match TRBD1. V lost 5 bases and J lost 0; bases outside the gene matches: 4. Per the germline V gene, CDR1 is MNHEY and CDR2 is SVGAGI. This CDR3 is built from 14 residues.

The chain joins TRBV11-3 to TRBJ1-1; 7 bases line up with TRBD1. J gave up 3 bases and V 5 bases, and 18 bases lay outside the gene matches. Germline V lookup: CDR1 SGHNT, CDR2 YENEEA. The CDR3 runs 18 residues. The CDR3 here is CASSGRDRVAEGDTEAFF. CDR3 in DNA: TGTGCCAGCAGCGGAAGAGACAGGGTTGCAGAGGGCGACACTGAAGCTTTCTTT.

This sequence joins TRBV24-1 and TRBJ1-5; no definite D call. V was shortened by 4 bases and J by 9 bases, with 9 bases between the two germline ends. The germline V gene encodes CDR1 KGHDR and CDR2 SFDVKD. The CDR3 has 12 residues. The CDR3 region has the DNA TGTGCCACCAGTGACCCGGCGGGGCCCCAGCATTTT. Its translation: CATSDPAGPQHF.

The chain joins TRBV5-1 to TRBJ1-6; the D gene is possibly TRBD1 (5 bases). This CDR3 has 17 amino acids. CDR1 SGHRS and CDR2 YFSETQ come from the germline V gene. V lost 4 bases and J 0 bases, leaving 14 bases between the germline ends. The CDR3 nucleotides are TGCGCCAGCAGCCCCGATCGGGGGAACTCCTATAATTCACCCCTCCACTTT. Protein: CASSPDRGNSYNSPLHF.

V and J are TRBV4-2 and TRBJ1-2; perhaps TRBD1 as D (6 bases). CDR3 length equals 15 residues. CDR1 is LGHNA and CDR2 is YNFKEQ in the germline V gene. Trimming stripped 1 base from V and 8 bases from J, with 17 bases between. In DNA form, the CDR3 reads TGTGCCAGCAGCCAAGTAGGGGAGGGGGGAGGAGGCTACACCTTC. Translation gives CASSQVGEGGGGYTF.

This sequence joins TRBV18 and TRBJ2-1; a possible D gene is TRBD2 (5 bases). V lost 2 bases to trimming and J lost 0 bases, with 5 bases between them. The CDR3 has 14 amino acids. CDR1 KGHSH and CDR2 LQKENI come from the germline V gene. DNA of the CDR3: TGTGCCAGCTCACCAGGGAGCTCCTACAATGAGCAGTTCTTC. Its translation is CASSPGSSYNEQFF.

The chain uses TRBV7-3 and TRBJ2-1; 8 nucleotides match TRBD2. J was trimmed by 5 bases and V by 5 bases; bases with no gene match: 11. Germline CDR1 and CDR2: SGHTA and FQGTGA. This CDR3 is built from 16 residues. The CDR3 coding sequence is TGTGCCAGCAGCACCCTCGGCGGGAGGAAAGACAATGAGCAGTTCTTC. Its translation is CASSTLGGRKDNEQFF.

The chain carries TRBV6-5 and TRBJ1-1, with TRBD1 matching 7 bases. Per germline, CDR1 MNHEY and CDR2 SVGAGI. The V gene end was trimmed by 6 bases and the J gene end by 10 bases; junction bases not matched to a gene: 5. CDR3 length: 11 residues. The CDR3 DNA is TGTGCCAGCAGGGGGACAGAGGGAGCTTTCTTT. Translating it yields CASRGTEGAFF.

The CDR3 loop reads CATSRDLREVDEQFF. CDR3 in DNA: TGTGCCACCAGCAGAGATCTCCGGGAGGTGGATGAGCAGTTCTTC. This rearrangement joins TRBV15 to TRBJ2-1; TRBD2 matches at 7 bases. CDR1 and CDR2 (germline): LNHNV, YYDKDF (reference sequence). The CDR3 contains 15 residues. The V segment lost 0 bases and the J segment 8 bases; nucleotides outside the gene matches: 7. The full variable domain, with the rest looked up from reference TRBV15 and TRBJ2-1, is DAMVIQNPRYQVTQFGKPVTLSCSQTLNHNVMYWYQQKSSQAPKLLFHYYDKDFNNEADTPDNFQSRRPNTSFCFLDIRSPGLGDTAMYLCATSRDLREVDEQFFGPGTRLTVL.

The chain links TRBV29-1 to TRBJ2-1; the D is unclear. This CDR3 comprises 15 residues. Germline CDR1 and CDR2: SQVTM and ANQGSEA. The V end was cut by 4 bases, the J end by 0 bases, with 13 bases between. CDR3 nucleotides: TGCAGCGTTGTCCCACCGGTCCGCTCCTACAATGAGCAGTTCTTC. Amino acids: CSVVPPVRSYNEQFF.

CDR3 sequence reads: CSVELAGGPYNEQFF. The CDR3 bases are TGCAGCGTTGAACTAGCGGGGGGGCCCTACAATGAGCAGTTCTTC. The chain couples TRBV29-1 to TRBJ2-1, with TRBD2 matching over 12 bases. Germline CDR1 SQVTM, CDR2 ANQGSEA. The junction had 1 base not matched to a gene; V was cut back by 2 bases and J by 2 bases. This CDR3 spans 15 amino acids.

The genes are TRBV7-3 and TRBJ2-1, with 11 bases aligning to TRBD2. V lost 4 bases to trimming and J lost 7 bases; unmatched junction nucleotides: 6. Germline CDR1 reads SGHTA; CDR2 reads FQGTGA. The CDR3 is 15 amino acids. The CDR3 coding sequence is TGTGCCAGCAGCTCCTCCGGGACTAGCGGAAATGAGCAGTTCTTC. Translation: CASSSSGTSGNEQFF.

CDR3 protein: CASSSLGLNYGYTF. The CDR3 DNA is TGTGCCAGCAGCTCATTGGGACTGAACTATGGCTACACCTTC. The chain recombines TRBV6-5 with TRBJ1-2; D may be TRBD1 (5 bases). Germline V lookup: CDR1 MNHEY, CDR2 SVGAGI. V was trimmed by 6 bases and J by 2 bases, leaving 13 bases between them. The CDR3 contains 14 residues.

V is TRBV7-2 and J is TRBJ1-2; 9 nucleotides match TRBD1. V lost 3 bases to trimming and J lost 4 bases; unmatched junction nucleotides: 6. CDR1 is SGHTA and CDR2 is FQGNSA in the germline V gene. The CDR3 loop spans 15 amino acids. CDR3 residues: CASSFLTGGVYGYTF. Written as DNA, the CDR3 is TGTGCCAGCAGCTTTTTGACAGGGGGAGTCTATGGCTACACCTTC.

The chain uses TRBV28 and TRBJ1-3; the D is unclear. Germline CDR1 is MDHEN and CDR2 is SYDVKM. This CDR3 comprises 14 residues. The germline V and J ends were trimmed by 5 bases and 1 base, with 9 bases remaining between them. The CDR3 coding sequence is TGTGCCAGCAGTACGGGAGGATCTGGAAACACCATATATTTT. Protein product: CASSTGGSGNTIYF.